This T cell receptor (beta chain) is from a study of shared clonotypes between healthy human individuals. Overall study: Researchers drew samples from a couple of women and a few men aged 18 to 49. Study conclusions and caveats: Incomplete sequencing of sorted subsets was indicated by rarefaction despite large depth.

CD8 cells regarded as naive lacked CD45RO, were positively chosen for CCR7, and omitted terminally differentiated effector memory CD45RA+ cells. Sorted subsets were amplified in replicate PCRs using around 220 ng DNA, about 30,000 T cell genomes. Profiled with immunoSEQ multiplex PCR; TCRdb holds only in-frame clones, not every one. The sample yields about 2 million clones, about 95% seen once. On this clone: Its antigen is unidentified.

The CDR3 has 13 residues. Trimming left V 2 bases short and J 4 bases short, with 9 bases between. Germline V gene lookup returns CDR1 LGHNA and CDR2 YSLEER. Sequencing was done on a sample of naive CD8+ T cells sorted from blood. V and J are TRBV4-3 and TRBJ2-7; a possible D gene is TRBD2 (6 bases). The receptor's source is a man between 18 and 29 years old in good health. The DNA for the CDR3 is TGCGCCAGCAGCCAACCCCGGGGGTACGAGCAGTACTTC. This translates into CASSQPRGYEQYF.